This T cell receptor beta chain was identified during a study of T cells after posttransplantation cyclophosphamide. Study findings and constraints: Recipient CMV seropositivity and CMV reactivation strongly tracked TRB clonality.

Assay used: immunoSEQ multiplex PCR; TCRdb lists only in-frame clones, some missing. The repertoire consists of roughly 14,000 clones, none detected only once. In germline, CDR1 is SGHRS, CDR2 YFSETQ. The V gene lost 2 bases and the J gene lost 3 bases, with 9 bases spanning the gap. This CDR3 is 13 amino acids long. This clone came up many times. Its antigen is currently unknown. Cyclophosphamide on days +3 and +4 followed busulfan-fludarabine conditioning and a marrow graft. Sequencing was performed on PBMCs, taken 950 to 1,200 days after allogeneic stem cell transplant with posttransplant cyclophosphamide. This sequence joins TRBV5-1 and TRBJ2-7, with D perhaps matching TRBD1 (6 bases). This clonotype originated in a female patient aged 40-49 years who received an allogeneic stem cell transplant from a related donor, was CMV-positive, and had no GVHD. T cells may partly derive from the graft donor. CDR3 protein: CASSLGGYYEQYF. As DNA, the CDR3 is TGCGCCAGCAGCTTAGGGGGTTACTACGAGCAGTACTTC.